These 14 T cell receptor beta chains share one sample of origin, sequenced in a study of blood T cell repertoires in COVID-19 (dated by TCRdb to the early 2020s). Library creation used the immunoSEQ multiplex PCR assay. In TCRdb, the immuneACCESS table is reduced to in-frame sequences with V and J assigned. These tables do not hold every clone; where another copy was compared, an unresolved V gene accounts for under half, and the others remain unexplained. This sample holds hundreds of thousands of clones; about 87% were observed only once. The ten largest clones capture about 9.8% of the sample. The sequenced sample consisted of PBMCs or T cells enriched from blood (not recorded which). The receptors originated from a woman in her late teens or twenties who had recovered from COVID-19.

The chain is built from TRBV9 and TRBJ2-3; 8 bases line up with TRBD2. The germline gives CDR1 SGDLS, CDR2 YYNGEE. CDR3 length equals 15 residues. The V gene end was trimmed by 6 bases and the J gene end by 4 bases; junction bases not matched to a gene: 10. The DNA for the CDR3 is TGTGCCAGCACCGTCGGGACTAGTGATGCAGATACGCAGTATTTT. As protein: CASTVGTSDADTQYF.

The chain is built from TRBV13 and TRBJ2-2; 9 bases are shared with TRBD1. The CDR3 has 16 residues. The ends lost 4 bases at V and 0 bases at J; junction bases unmatched: 3. Germline CDR1 PRHDT, CDR2 FYEKMQ (reference sequence). The CDR3 nucleotides read TGTGCCAGCAGCTCGACAGGGGGTCCGAACACCGGGGAGCTGTTTTTT. Amino acid sequence: CASSSTGGPNTGELFF.

The V gene is TRBV7-9, the J gene TRBJ2-7, with 12 nucleotides matching TRBD1. CDR1 and CDR2 (germline): SEHNR, FQNEAQ (reference sequence). The CDR3 is 16 residues long. With 2 bases clipped from V and 5 bases from J, the junction kept 7 bases outside the gene matches. The CDR3 sequence is CASSLFGTGGRNEQYF. The CDR3 region has the DNA TGTGCCAGCAGCTTATTCGGGACAGGGGGCAGGAACGAGCAGTACTTC.

V and J are TRBV14 and TRBJ2-1; TRBD2 aligns across 7 bases. The CDR3 is 14 residues long. The V gene end was trimmed by 3 bases and the J gene end by 10 bases; junction bases not matched to a gene: 9. Germline values: CDR1 SGHDN, CDR2 FVKESK. The CDR3 DNA sequence: TGTGCCAGCAGCCACCATACGTGGCGGGAGGAGCAGTTCTTC. It encodes CASSHHTWREEQFF.

The chain has TRBV20-1 and TRBJ1-5; a possible D gene is TRBD1 (6 bases). V dropped 3 bases and J dropped 0 bases, with 15 bases sitting between them. CDR1 DFQATT and CDR2 SNEGSKA come from the germline V gene (reference sequence). The CDR3 spans 16 residues. The DNA for the CDR3 is TGCAGTGCTAGTTTTCAGGGGAGTGTTAGCAATCAGCCCCAGCATTTT. Its protein is CSASFQGSVSNQPQHF.

V usage is TRBV2 and J usage is TRBJ1-5; D is unresolved. The CDR3 runs 14 residues. Germline V gene lookup returns CDR1 SNHLY and CDR2 FYNNEI. The V gene lost 1 base and the J gene lost 1 base, with 5 bases spanning the gap. DNA of the CDR3: TGTGCCAGCAGTGAAGTACAGAGCAATCAGCCCCAGCATTTT. It codes for CASSEVQSNQPQHF.

The chain joins TRBV18 to TRBJ1-5; no clear D. The CDR3 loop spans 15 amino acids. In germline, CDR1 is KGHSH, CDR2 LQKENI. V was cut by 3 bases and J by 8 bases, with 17 bases left in between. CDR3 in amino acids: CASSPTSSGREPQHF. The CDR3 DNA sequence: TGTGCCAGCTCACCTACGTCTTCGGGGAGAGAGCCCCAGCATTTT.

In DNA form, the CDR3 reads TGTGCCACCAGTGAACCCGGAGTTGGCACAGATACGCAGTATTTT. This sequence encodes CATSEPGVGTDTQYF. The rearrangement links TRBV24-1 to TRBJ2-3; D remains ambiguous. The V gene lost 4 bases and the J gene lost 1 base, with 11 bases spanning the gap. CDR1 KGHDR and CDR2 SFDVKD come from the germline V gene. There are 15 residues in the CDR3.

The V call is TRBV7-9, the J call TRBJ1-1; 9 nucleotides line up with TRBD1. This CDR3 has 13 residues. V was pared by 6 bases and J by 2 bases, with 1 base of the junction left unmatched. Germline assignment: CDR1 SEHNR and CDR2 FQNEAQ (reference sequence). The CDR3 region has the DNA TGTGCCAGCAGGGGACAGGGTAACACTGAAGCTTTCTTT. Residues: CASRGQGNTEAFF. Filled out from reference TRBV7-9 and TRBJ1-1, the complete variable domain reads DTGVSQNPRHKITKRGQNVTFRCDPISEHNRLYWYRQTLGQGPEFLTYFQNEAQLEKSRLLSDRFSAERPKGSFSTLEIQRTEQGDSAMYLCASRGQGNTEAFFGQGTRLTVV.

The chain combines TRBV5-1 with TRBJ1-2; possibly TRBD1 for D (6 bases). The CDR3 is made up of 14 amino acids. Trimming left V 3 bases short and J 3 bases short, with 12 bases between. CDR1 and CDR2 (germline): SGHRS, YFSETQ. In DNA form, the CDR3 reads TGCGCCAGCAGCTCACAGGGTGATGACTATGGCTACACCTTC. It codes for CASSSQGDDYGYTF.

The chain uses TRBV2 and TRBJ1-2; 8 bases map to TRBD1. V was clipped by 10 bases and J by 4 bases; unmatched bases: 8. The CDR3 has 13 amino acids. CDR1 is SNHLY, CDR2 FYNNEI, per germline. The CDR3 sequence is CAKLGQESYGYTF. CDR3 DNA: TGTGCCAAGTTGGGACAGGAGAGCTATGGCTACACCTTC.

This clone was picked up one time. This chain connects TRBV6-5 to TRBJ1-5; 8 positions match TRBD1. This CDR3 has 14 residues. Germline CDR1 reads MNHEY; CDR2 reads SVGAGI. Trimming at V came to 4 bases and at J to 7 bases, leaving 6 bases not matched to a gene. CDR3 DNA: TGTGCCAGCAGTTCACGACAGGGGTCACAGCCCCAGCATTTT. This sequence encodes CASSSRQGSQPQHF.

The rearrangement uses TRBV7-2 and TRBJ2-3, with 9 bases fitting TRBD1. Germline CDR1 and CDR2: SGHTA and FQGNSA. The CDR3 spans 14 residues. Trimming at V came to 4 bases and at J to 5 bases, leaving 4 bases not matched to a gene. The CDR3 reads CASSSGQGIDTQYF. The CDR3 DNA is TGTGCCAGCAGCTCGGGACAGGGAATAGATACGCAGTATTTT.

The J gene is TRBJ2-7, the V gene TRBV7-2; possible D gene TRBD1, 5 bases. Trimming took off 5 bases at V and 2 bases at J, with 16 bases between the two ends. Germline values: CDR1 SGHTA, CDR2 FQGNSA. The CDR3 totals 15 residues. Here the CDR3 DNA reads TGTGCCAGCAGCAAAGGGGATACCCTACCCTACGAGCAGTACTTC. It is translated as CASSKGDTLPYEQYF.